This passage covers 25 T cell receptor beta chains from one sample sequenced in a study of T cells in Graves' hyperthyroidism and ophthalmopathy. RNA transcripts served as the template for amplifying TCR beta CDR3 regions. HTBI primers were used for first-round RT-PCR of the TCR CDR3. One entry per CDR3 protein results from TCRdb running MiXCR on the multiplex PCR reads. The sample consists of around 690,000 distinct CDR3 sequences, 17% of them appearing once. The source material was blood. The receptors stem from a man aged 45-65 years with Graves' hyperthyroidism.

The chain recombines TRBV28 with TRBJ1-2, with a possible D match to TRBD1 (6 bases). Germline V CDR1 and CDR2: MDHEN, SYDVKM. The CDR3 has 15 residues. V lost 5 bases and J lost 8, with 21 bases in between. CDR3 protein: CASSPDQGRILGYTF. The CDR3 DNA is TGTGCCAGCAGTCCCGACCAGGGGCGGATTTTAGGCTACACCTTC.

V gene TRBV6-5 combines with J gene TRBJ1-1, with no clear D. The V end was cut by 0 bases, the J end by 2 bases, with 7 bases between. This CDR3 spans 14 amino acids. CDR1 is MNHEY and CDR2 is SVGAGI in the germline V gene. As DNA, the CDR3 is TGTGCCAGCAGTTACTCGATGGTAAACACTGAAGCTTTCTTT. It translates to CASSYSMVNTEAFF.

In its sample, this clonotype was seen many times. The CDR3 sequence is CSAEDRGNTEAFF. The CDR3 nucleotides are TGCAGTGCTGAGGACAGGGGAAACACTGAAGCTTTCTTT. The V gene is TRBV20-1, the J gene TRBJ1-1, with 9 bases aligning to TRBD1. With V trimmed by 5 bases and J by 2 bases, 3 bases remained unmatched. There are 13 residues in the CDR3. Looked up from germline, CDR1 is DFQATT and CDR2 is SNEGSKA (reference sequence).

This clonotype showed up many times. An end of the junction does not agree with germline; a read error may underlie this. The chain links TRBV20-1 to TRBJ2-3; 7 bases fit TRBD2. CDR1 is DFQATT and CDR2 is SNEGSKA in the germline V gene (reference sequence). The length of the CDR3 is 14 residues. Written as DNA, the CDR3 is TGCAGTGCAAGAGCAGCGGGAAGGGCCGATACGCAGTATTTT. The encoded protein is CSARAAGRADTQYF.

The chain couples TRBV19 to TRBJ2-6; D remains ambiguous. The CDR3 runs 15 residues. Germline CDR1 LNHDA, CDR2 SQIVND (reference sequence). V lost 7 bases to trimming and J lost 2 bases, with 12 bases between them. CDR3 coding DNA: TGTGCCAGTAATCAGGTCAGAACTGGGGCCAACGTCCTGACTTTC. Translated: CASNQVRTGANVLTF.

This chain uses TRBV19 with TRBJ2-1, with 9 bases identical to TRBD2. From germline, CDR1 is LNHDA and CDR2 SQIVND (reference sequence). The CDR3 length is 16 residues. With 3 bases clipped from V and 3 bases from J, the junction kept 6 bases outside the gene matches. Here the CDR3 reads CASSITTSGDYNEQFF. The CDR3 DNA reads as TGTGCCAGTAGTATTACGACTAGCGGAGACTACAATGAGCAGTTCTTC.

This clonotype appeared many times. CDR3 sequence: CSQDGNTEAFF. The DNA for the CDR3 is TGCAGCCAGGACGGGAACACTGAAGCTTTCTTT. J is TRBJ1-1 and V is TRBV20-1; D call uncertain. Per germline, CDR1 DFQATT and CDR2 SNEGSKA (reference sequence). CDR3 length equals 11 residues.

V is TRBV6-5 and J is TRBJ2-1; D uncertain. The CDR3 length is 14 residues. The V and J ends lost 0 bases and 4 bases respectively, with 7 bases between them. CDR1 is MNHEY and CDR2 is SVGAGI in the germline V gene. CDR3 nucleotide sequence: TGTGCCAGCAGTTACTCGTCCTCGTACAATGAGCAGTTCTTC. It is translated as CASSYSSSYNEQFF.

This clonotype came up a few times. This chain uses TRBV24-1 with TRBJ2-1; D remains unclear. With 2 bases removed from V and 4 bases from J, the gap between germline ends came to 11 bases. In germline, CDR1 is KGHDR, CDR2 SFDVKD. The CDR3 has 15 amino acids. In DNA form, the CDR3 reads TGTGCCACCAGTGATTCCCTTACAGTATACAATGAGCAGTTCTTC. Translated, it gives CATSDSLTVYNEQFF.

The table lists this clonotype with many counts. J is TRBJ1-2 and V is TRBV28; D is unclear. The germline CDR1 and CDR2 sequences are MDHEN and SYDVKM. This CDR3 has 16 residues. V gave up 4 bases and J gave up 0 bases, with 15 bases separating them. Here the CDR3 DNA reads TGTGCCAGCAGTTCGGTCTCCCCACGCGCTAACTATGGCTACACCTTC. It translates to CASSSVSPRANYGYTF.

As concerns this clonotype: A read error may account for a junction end that differs from germline. This chain links TRBV29-1 with TRBJ1-1, with 7 bases matching TRBD1. Germline V gene sequence: CDR1 SQVTM, CDR2 ANQGSEA. The length of the CDR3 is 13 residues. The CDR3 is CSVRQGLFTEALF. DNA for the CDR3: TGCAGCGTTCGACAGGGTCTATTCACTGAAGCCCTCTTT.

This chain links TRBV12-3 or TRBV12-4 with TRBJ2-1; TRBD2 matches 12 bases. Unmatched junction bases numbered 8, after V lost 5 bases and J lost 3 bases. The CDR3 covers 17 residues. CDR3 coding DNA: TGTGCCAGCAGTCGACCGGTACTAGCGGGAGGCTACAATGAGCAGTTCTTC. It specifies CASSRPVLAGGYNEQFF.

The sample holds a few counts of this clonotype. This chain joins TRBV28 and TRBJ1-5; tentative D call: TRBD1 (6 bases). Germline V gives CDR1 MDHEN, CDR2 SYDVKM. The CDR3 extends over 12 amino acids. For the CDR3, the DNA is TGTGCTTCCGGGACACTTAATCAGCCCCAGCATTTT. Protein sequence: CASGTLNQPQHF.

This clonotype was observed many times. The V and J genes are TRBV6-1 and TRBJ2-5, with 14 nucleotides matching TRBD2. The length of the CDR3 is 17 residues. CDR1 is MNHNS, CDR2 SASEGT, per germline. The junction had 12 bases not matched to a gene; V was cut back by 5 bases and J by 7 bases. The CDR3, as DNA: TGTGCCAGCAGTTCCGGGACTAGCGGGAGTCCAAGGGCGACCCAGTACTTC. Protein: CASSSGTSGSPRATQYF.

The CDR3 nucleotides are TGCAGTGTAAGGAGCGGGACATGGGATACGCAGTATTTT. Translating it yields CSVRSGTWDTQYF. The chain recombines TRBV20-1 with TRBJ2-3, with a weak D call TRBD2 (7 bases). CDR3 length: 13 residues. The germline V gene encodes CDR1 DFQATT and CDR2 SNEGSKA (reference sequence). V shed 7 bases and J shed 6 bases, with 17 bases lying between them.

This clonotype was picked up many times. The chain couples TRBV28 to TRBJ2-1, with a weak D call TRBD2 (6 bases). This CDR3 comprises 15 residues. V was shortened by 2 bases and J by 5 bases, with 13 bases between the two germline ends. Germline V gene lookup returns CDR1 MDHEN and CDR2 SYDVKM. In DNA form, the CDR3 reads TGTGCCAGCAGTTTACTAGCGAACAATAACAATGAGCAGTTCTTC. It translates to CASSLLANNNNEQFF.

In its sample, this clonotype was seen many times. J is TRBJ2-7 and V is TRBV29-1; D not certain. The CDR3 length is 15 residues. From germline, CDR1 is SQVTM and CDR2 ANQGSEA. With 4 bases removed from V and 3 bases from J, the gap between germline ends came to 19 bases. The CDR3 nucleotides are TGCAGCGTTGTTTGGGTGTCTACCGATCTCTACGAGCAGTACTTC. Its protein is CSVVWVSTDLYEQYF.

This clonotype was counted ten times or more. The CDR3, as DNA: TGCAGTGCTAGAGATAGGTTGAACACTGAAGCTTTCTTT. This codes for CSARDRLNTEAFF. The rearrangement links TRBV20-1 to TRBJ1-1; D gene unclear. The V and J ends lost 0 bases and 0 bases respectively, with 5 bases between them. The CDR3 runs 13 residues. Germline V CDR1 and CDR2: DFQATT, SNEGSKA (reference sequence).

The sample holds many counts of this clonotype. This chain joins TRBV2 and TRBJ1-2; D is unresolved. Germline V gives CDR1 SNHLY, CDR2 FYNNEI. The CDR3 contains 15 residues. V was trimmed by 7 bases and J by 3 bases, leaving 18 bases between them. The CDR3 region is CASKKEPRNYYGYTF. In DNA form, the CDR3 reads TGTGCCAGCAAGAAGGAACCACGAAATTACTATGGCTACACCTTC.

This chain joins TRBV28 and TRBJ2-1; weak D call: TRBD1 (5 bases). The germline V and J ends were trimmed by 5 bases and 3 bases, with 11 bases remaining between them. The germline V gene encodes CDR1 MDHEN and CDR2 SYDVKM. The CDR3 covers 14 residues. This chain's CDR3 is CASSQDSNYNEQFF. The CDR3 nucleotides read TGTGCCAGCAGTCAAGACAGCAACTACAATGAGCAGTTCTTC.

This clonotype was seen ten or more times. V gene TRBV20-1 combines with J gene TRBJ1-1, with a tentative D call TRBD1 (5 bases). This CDR3 is 13 amino acids long. Trimming took off 2 bases at V and 2 bases at J, with 9 bases between the two ends. Germline CDR1 reads DFQATT; CDR2 reads SNEGSKA (reference sequence). CDR3 DNA: TGCAGTGCTAGAAGTGACAGCAACACTGAAGCTTTCTTT. Protein sequence: CSARSDSNTEAFF.

This clonotype was recorded many times. The rearrangement uses TRBV27 and TRBJ1-2; TRBD1 aligns across 9 bases. V was pared by 2 bases and J by 5 bases, with 3 bases of the junction left unmatched. This CDR3 region has 14 residues. The germline V gene has CDR1 MNHEY and CDR2 SMNVEV (reference sequence). CDR3 amino acids: CASSLGTGIYGYTF. As DNA, the CDR3 is TGTGCCAGCAGTTTAGGGACAGGGATATATGGCTACACCTTC.

Remarks on this clonotype: Without the conserved terminal phenylalanine or tryptophan, this CDR3 likely stems from a read error. V usage is TRBV30 and J usage is TRBJ2-7; D is unclear. This CDR3 contains 13 residues. Trimming shortened V by 7 bases and J by 5 bases, and 18 bases separated the two germline ends. The germline V gene has CDR1 GTSNPN and CDR2 SVGIG (reference sequence). CDR3 in amino acids: CAYRLPSRHEQYL. For the CDR3, the DNA is TGTGCCTACCGACTCCCTAGTCGCCACGAGCAGTACCTC.

The chain couples TRBV19 to TRBJ1-5; D gene uncertain. V was clipped by 8 bases and J by 0 bases, with 23 bases between them. The CDR3 contains 18 residues. Germline V gene sequence: CDR1 LNHDA, CDR2 SQIVND (reference sequence). Here the CDR3 reads CASYGFLGEDSSNQPQHF. The CDR3 DNA sequence: TGTGCCAGTTACGGATTTCTTGGAGAGGACTCTAGCAATCAGCCCCAGCATTTT.

This chain connects TRBV30 to TRBJ2-2, with TRBD2 matching 7 bases. V shed 6 bases, J shed 5 bases, and the junction held 12 bases outside the gene matches. Per germline, CDR1 GTSNPN and CDR2 SVGIG (reference sequence). This CDR3 is built from 15 residues. The CDR3 DNA reads as TGTGCCTGTACCTTTAGAGCTAGCGGAACCGGGGAGCTGTTTTTT. It codes for CACTFRASGTGELFF.